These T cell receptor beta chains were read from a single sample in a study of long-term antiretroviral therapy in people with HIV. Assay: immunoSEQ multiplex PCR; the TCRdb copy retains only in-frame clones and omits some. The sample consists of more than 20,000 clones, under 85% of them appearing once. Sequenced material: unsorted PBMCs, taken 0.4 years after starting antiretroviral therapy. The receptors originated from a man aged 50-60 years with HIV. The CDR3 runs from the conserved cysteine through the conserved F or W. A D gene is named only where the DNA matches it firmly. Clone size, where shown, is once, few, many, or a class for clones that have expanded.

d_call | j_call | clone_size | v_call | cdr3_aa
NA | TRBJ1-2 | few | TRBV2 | CASSEVQGGGYTF
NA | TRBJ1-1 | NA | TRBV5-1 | CASSSRLNPGNTEAFF
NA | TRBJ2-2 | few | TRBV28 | CASSLGRQAQDTGELFF
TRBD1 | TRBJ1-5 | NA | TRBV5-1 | CASSSTGNGNQPQHF
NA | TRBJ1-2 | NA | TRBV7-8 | CASSLVGSYSQGGGYTF
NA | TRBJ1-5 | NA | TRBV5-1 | CASSLEGNIGQPQHF
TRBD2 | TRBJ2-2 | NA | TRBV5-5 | CASSLSRGETRRLTGELFF
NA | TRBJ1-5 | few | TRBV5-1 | CASSLLGNQPQHF
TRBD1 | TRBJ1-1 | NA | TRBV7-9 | CASSRQGSNTEAFF
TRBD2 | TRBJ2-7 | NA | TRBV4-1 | CASPLAPGLAVGEQYF
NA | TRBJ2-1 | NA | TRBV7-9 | CASSLGGNGEQFF
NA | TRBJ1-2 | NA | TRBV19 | CASSIFGTNYGYTF
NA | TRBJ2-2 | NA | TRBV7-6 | CASSQPPRDTGELFF
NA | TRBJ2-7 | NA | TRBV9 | CASSPARAGANWFNEQYF
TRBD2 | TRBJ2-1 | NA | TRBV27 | CASSQRRGGRDEQFF
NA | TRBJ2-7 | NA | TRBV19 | CASSMAGTQWNEQYF
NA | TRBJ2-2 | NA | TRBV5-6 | CASSLVAQSGTGELFF
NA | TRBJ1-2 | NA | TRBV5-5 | CASSLGGVDYGYTF
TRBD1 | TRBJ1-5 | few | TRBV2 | CASRKTGGVQPQHF
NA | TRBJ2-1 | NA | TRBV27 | CASSSSYHRTNYNEQFF
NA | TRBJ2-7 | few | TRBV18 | CASSPSRGGSYEQYF
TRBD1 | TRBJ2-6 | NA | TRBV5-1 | CASKLGDRTNSGANVLTF
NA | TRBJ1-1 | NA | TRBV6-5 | CASSQTRNTEAFF
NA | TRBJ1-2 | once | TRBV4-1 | CASSQEWSDYGYTF
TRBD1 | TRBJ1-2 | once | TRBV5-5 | CASSLDLDRAYGYTF
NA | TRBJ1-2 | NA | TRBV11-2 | CASSLVVGTPGYTF
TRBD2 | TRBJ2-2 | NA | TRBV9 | CASSVSLAGNTGELFF
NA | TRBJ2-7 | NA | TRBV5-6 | CASSPGAGTYEQYF
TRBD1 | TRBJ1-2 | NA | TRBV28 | CASSLRRTGPDGYTF
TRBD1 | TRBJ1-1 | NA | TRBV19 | CASSPRDRDTEAFF
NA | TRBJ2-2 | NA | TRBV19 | CASSMAGRFFGELFF
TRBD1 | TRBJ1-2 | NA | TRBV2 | CASTLGRDRGYGYTF
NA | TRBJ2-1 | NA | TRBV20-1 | CSASVQAAQFF
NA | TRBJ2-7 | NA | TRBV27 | CASSRAVLYEQYF
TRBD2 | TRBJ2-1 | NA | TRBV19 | CASSIRERGFYNEQFF
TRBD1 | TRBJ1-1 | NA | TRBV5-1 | CASSRGGLGNTEAFF
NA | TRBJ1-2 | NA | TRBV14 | CASSQVDSHYGYTF
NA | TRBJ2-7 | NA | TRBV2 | CASSALAYEQYF
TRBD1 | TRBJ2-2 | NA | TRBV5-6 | CASSLQGIGSTGELFF
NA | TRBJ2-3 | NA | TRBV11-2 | CASSLGDMPTDTQYF
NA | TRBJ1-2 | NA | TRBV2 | CASTAPTGQRNYGYTF
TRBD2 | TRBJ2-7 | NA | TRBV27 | CASSLLAGDPYEQYF
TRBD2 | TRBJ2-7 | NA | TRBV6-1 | CASIEGGGNSYEQYF
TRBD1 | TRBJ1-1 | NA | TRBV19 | CASSPHQGGNTEAFF
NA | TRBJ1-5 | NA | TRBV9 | CASSVDPGGNQPQHF
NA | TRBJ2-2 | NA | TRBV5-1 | CASSLEGQSAGELFF
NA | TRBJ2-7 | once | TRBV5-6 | CASSLVTAEQYF
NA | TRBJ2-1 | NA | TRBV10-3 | CAISGATGNEQFF
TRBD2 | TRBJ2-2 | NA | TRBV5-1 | CASSTGGGLAGTGELFF
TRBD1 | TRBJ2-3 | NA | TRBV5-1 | CASIARDRDKDTQYF
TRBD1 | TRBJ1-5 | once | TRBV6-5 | CASSRDRVNQPQHF
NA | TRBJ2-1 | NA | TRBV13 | CASSHRGLNEQFF